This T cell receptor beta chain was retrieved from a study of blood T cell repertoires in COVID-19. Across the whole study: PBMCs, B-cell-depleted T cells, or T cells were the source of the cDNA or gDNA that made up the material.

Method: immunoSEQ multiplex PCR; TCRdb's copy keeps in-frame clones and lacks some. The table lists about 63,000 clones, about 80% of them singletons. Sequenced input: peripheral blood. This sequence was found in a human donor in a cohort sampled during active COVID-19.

The CDR3 DNA sequence: TGTGCCAGCAGTTCTGCCAGGGTAATTGGAGAGACCCAGTACTTC. This codes for CASSSARVIGETQYF. The rearrangement joins TRBV6-5 to TRBJ2-5; tentatively, D is TRBD1 (5 bases). This CDR3 is 15 amino acids long. Trimming removed 4 bases at V and 4 bases at J, with 16 bases between. The V gene's germline CDR1 is MNHEY and CDR2 SVGAGI.